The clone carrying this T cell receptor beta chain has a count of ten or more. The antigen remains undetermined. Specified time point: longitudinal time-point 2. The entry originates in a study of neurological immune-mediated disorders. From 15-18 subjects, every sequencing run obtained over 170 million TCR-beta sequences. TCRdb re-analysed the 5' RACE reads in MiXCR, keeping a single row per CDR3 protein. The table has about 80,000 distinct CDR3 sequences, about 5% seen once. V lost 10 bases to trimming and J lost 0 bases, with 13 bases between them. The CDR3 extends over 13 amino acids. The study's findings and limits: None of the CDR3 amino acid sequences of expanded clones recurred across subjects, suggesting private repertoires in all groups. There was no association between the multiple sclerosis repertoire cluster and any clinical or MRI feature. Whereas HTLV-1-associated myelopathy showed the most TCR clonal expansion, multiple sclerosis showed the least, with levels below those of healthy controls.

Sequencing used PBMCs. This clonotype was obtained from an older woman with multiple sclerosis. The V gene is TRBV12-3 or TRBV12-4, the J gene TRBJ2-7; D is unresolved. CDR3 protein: CATRLSDSYEQYF. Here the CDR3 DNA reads TGTGCCACCCGTTTGAGCGACTCCTACGAGCAGTACTTC.